These 23 T cell receptor beta chains originate from one sample sequenced in a study of cytomegalovirus exposure and HLA in healthy donors. Primers for the PCR totalled 60 Vbeta and 13 Jbeta. Generated by immunoSEQ multiplex PCR, the TCRdb table keeps only in-frame clones and is missing some. The table includes around 130,000 clones, about 80% detected once. The material sequenced was PBMCs. The source is a woman aged 45-65 years in good health and CMV-seronegative.

In this sample, this clone turned up once. J is TRBJ2-2 and V is TRBV29-1; 10 bases fit TRBD1. The trim removed 4 bases at V and 6 bases at J, leaving 11 bases unmatched. The CDR3 totals 16 residues. The germline V gene encodes CDR1 SQVTM and CDR2 ANQGSEA. DNA for the CDR3: TGCAGCGTTGTGGTGAGGGGACAGGGGAGGGCCGGGGAGCTGTTTTTT. Amino acid sequence: CSVVVRGQGRAGELFF.

The genes are TRBV6-6 and TRBJ2-1; 7 nucleotides align to TRBD2. V gave up 7 bases and J gave up 2 bases; unmatched junction bases: 5. This CDR3 is 14 amino acids long. From germline, CDR1 is MNHNY and CDR2 SVGAGI (reference sequence). CDR3 coding DNA: TGTGCCAGCACCGGGACTACCACCTACAATGAGCAGTTCTTC. This sequence encodes CASTGTTTYNEQFF.

The CDR3 here is CASSLIGMTSGAWEQYF. The CDR3 DNA is TGTGCCAGCAGCTTAATCGGCATGACTAGCGGAGCTTGGGAGCAGTACTTC. The chain links TRBV7-9 to TRBJ2-7; 9 bases line up with TRBD2. The germline V gene encodes CDR1 SEHNR and CDR2 FQNEAQ (reference sequence). The J segment lost 7 bases and the V segment lost 2 bases, leaving 15 bases of the junction unmatched. CDR3 length: 17 residues.

The gene calls are TRBV15 and TRBJ1-1, with 7 bases aligning to TRBD1. Per the germline V gene, CDR1 is LNHNV and CDR2 is YYDKDF (reference sequence). The CDR3 extends over 17 amino acids. After removal of 1 base from V and 4 bases from J, the junction contained 12 bases not matched to a gene. CDR3 in DNA: TGTGCCACCAGCAGAGTGAAGGGGGCGCGGGGAACCACTGAAGCTTTCTTT. Amino acid sequence: CATSRVKGARGTTEAFF. Combining the CDR3 with reference TRBV15 and TRBJ1-1 gives the whole variable domain DAMVIQNPRYQVTQFGKPVTLSCSQTLNHNVMYWYQQKSSQAPKLLFHYYDKDFNNEADTPDNFQSRRPNTSFCFLDIRSPGLGDTAMYLCATSRVKGARGTTEAFFGQGTRLTVV.

This chain joins TRBV27 and TRBJ2-7; weak D call: TRBD2 (5 bases). Between the trimmed V and J ends, which lost 8 bases and 2 bases, there was a span of 16 bases. Germline V gives CDR1 MNHEY, CDR2 SMNVEV (reference sequence). This CDR3 spans 14 amino acids. The CDR3 loop is CASSGPKEAYEQYF. DNA of the CDR3: TGTGCCAGCTCAGGACCCAAGGAGGCCTACGAGCAGTACTTC.

The rearrangement links TRBV27 to TRBJ2-1; D might be TRBD2 (5 bases). The CDR3 has 14 amino acids. Germline V gene data show CDR1 as MNHEY and CDR2 as SMNVEV (reference sequence). Between the trimmed V and J ends, which lost 2 bases and 3 bases, there was a span of 8 bases. The chain's CDR3 is CASSLGGSYNEQFF. The CDR3 DNA sequence: TGTGCCAGCAGTTTAGGAGGCAGCTACAATGAGCAGTTCTTC.

The chain uses TRBV4-1 and TRBJ1-2, with D unclear. The V end was cut by 0 bases, the J end by 4 bases, with 12 bases between. Per germline, CDR1 MGHRA and CDR2 YSYEKL. The CDR3 is 15 residues long. The DNA of the CDR3 is TGCGCCAGCAGCCAAGATGCCAGTACGTTCTATGGCTACACCTTC. It is translated as CASSQDASTFYGYTF.

The chain joins TRBV15 to TRBJ1-5; 8 bases map to TRBD1. Germline loops: CDR1 LNHNV, CDR2 YYDKDF (reference sequence). The CDR3 contains 20 residues. The J segment lost 2 bases and the V segment lost 0 bases, leaving 15 bases of the junction unmatched. The CDR3 coding sequence is TGTGCCACCAGCAGAGATGGAGGACAGGGTGTTTTAGTGGGCAATCAGCCCCAGCATTTT. Protein sequence: CATSRDGGQGVLVGNQPQHF.

This clone was seen a handful of times. V gene TRBV28 combines with J gene TRBJ1-4, with a tentative D call TRBD1 (6 bases). Germline lookup yields CDR1 MDHEN and CDR2 SYDVKM. V was pared by 6 bases and J by 5 bases, with 10 bases between. The length of the CDR3 is 13 residues. The CDR3 loop is CASRNRVNEKLFF. As DNA, the CDR3 is TGTGCCAGCAGAAACAGGGTAAATGAAAAACTGTTTTTT.

The chain has TRBV29-1 and TRBJ2-5; TRBD2 agrees at 10 bases. Trimming cost V 2 bases and J 5 bases; bases outside gene matches: 5. There are 14 residues in the CDR3. CDR1 and CDR2 (germline): SQVTM, ANQGSEA. DNA for the CDR3: TGCAGCGTTGAATGGTTAGCGGGGGGTGAGACCCAGTACTTC. Translation gives CSVEWLAGGETQYF. Combining the CDR3 with reference TRBV29-1 and TRBJ2-5 gives the whole variable domain SAVISQKPSRDICQRGTSLTIQCQVDSQVTMMFWYRQQPGQSLTLIATANQGSEATYESGFVIDKFPISRPNLTFSTLTVSNMSPEDSSIYLCSVEWLAGGETQYFGPGTRLLVL.

The chain joins TRBV28 to TRBJ2-1; 9 bases map to TRBD2. The CDR3 covers 15 residues. Germline V lookup: CDR1 MDHEN, CDR2 SYDVKM. V gave up 6 bases and J gave up 8 bases; unmatched junction bases: 11. The CDR3 reads CASSRRSSGKDEQFF. In DNA form, the CDR3 reads TGTGCCAGCAGCCGACGGTCTAGCGGGAAGGATGAGCAGTTCTTC.

This clone was counted a few times. The V gene is TRBV27, the J gene TRBJ2-1; 12 nucleotides agree with TRBD2. The CDR3 sequence is 16 residues long. The V gene's germline CDR1 is MNHEY and CDR2 SMNVEV (reference sequence). The V segment lost 5 bases and the J segment 7 bases; nucleotides outside the gene matches: 9. DNA for the CDR3: TGTGCCAGCAGTGCCCACCTAGCGGGAGGGCCAAATGAGCAGTTCTTC. Translated: CASSAHLAGGPNEQFF.

This chain uses TRBV2 with TRBJ1-5, with D perhaps matching TRBD1 (6 bases). The CDR3 extends over 15 amino acids. The germline gives CDR1 SNHLY, CDR2 FYNNEI. The V gene lost 2 bases and the J gene lost 0 bases, with 8 bases spanning the gap. The CDR3 DNA sequence: TGTGCCAGCAGTGAAACAGGGCTTAGCAATCAGCCCCAGCATTTT. Translation: CASSETGLSNQPQHF.

V is TRBV28 and J is TRBJ2-7; 7 nucleotides agree with TRBD1. The CDR3 sequence is 15 residues long. The trim removed 5 bases at V and 0 bases at J, leaving 7 bases unmatched. Germline loops: CDR1 MDHEN, CDR2 SYDVKM. This chain's CDR3 is CASSTQGVGSYEQYF. CDR3 nucleotides: TGTGCCAGCAGTACTCAGGGGGTCGGCTCCTACGAGCAGTACTTC.

This chain connects TRBV30 to TRBJ2-2, with D possibly TRBD2 on 6 matching bases. Trimming stripped 6 bases from V and 6 bases from J, with 8 bases between. The CDR3 contains 11 residues. CDR1 is GTSNPN and CDR2 is SVGIG in the germline V gene (reference sequence). The CDR3 region has the DNA TGTGCCTGCCAGCGGGCCGGGGAGCTGTTTTTT. Translating it yields CACQRAGELFF.

The rearrangement joins TRBV7-2 to TRBJ2-1, with TRBD2 matching 8 bases. Germline CDR1 SGHTA, CDR2 FQGNSA. The trim removed 1 base at V and 6 bases at J, leaving 5 bases unmatched. The length of the CDR3 is 15 residues. The CDR3 DNA follows: TGTGCCAGCAGCTTAGTTTCGACTAGCGTCAATGAGCAGTTCTTC. Protein product: CASSLVSTSVNEQFF.

This clone came up a few times. The chain recombines TRBV7-9 with TRBJ2-1; D is perhaps TRBD2 (5 bases). V lost 0 bases and J 6 bases, leaving 9 bases between the germline ends. Germline-derived CDR1 and CDR2 are SEHNR and FQNEAQ (reference sequence). This CDR3 spans 14 amino acids. CDR3 DNA sequence: TGTGCCAGCAGCTTAGCGACTGGACTCAATGAGCAGTTCTTC. Amino acid sequence: CASSLATGLNEQFF.

J is TRBJ1-1 and V is TRBV14; D is ambiguous. From germline, CDR1 is SGHDN and CDR2 FVKESK. Trimming stripped 5 bases from V and 1 base from J, with 11 bases between. The CDR3 sequence is 14 residues long. CDR3 region: CASSVVRGNTEAFF. In nucleotides, the CDR3 is TGTGCCAGCAGCGTGGTCCGAGGGAACACTGAAGCTTTCTTT.

The V gene is TRBV15, the J gene TRBJ1-3; tentatively, D is TRBD1 (5 bases). Trimming removed 0 bases at V and 0 bases at J, with 9 bases between. This CDR3 has 16 residues. Germline CDR1 reads LNHNV; CDR2 reads YYDKDF (reference sequence). The CDR3 region is CATSRDLTDSGNTIYF. CDR3 DNA sequence: TGTGCCACCAGCAGAGATCTGACAGACTCTGGAAACACCATATATTTT.

This clone was found once. Because the CDR3's place on the DNA is in doubt, the DNA is left out and the CDR3 is given as listed by TCRdb. The V call is TRBV6-1, the J call TRBJ1-2; the D call TRBD1 from the table was never checked on the DNA. The germline V gene encodes CDR1 MNHNS and CDR2 SASEGT. The CDR3 is 14 amino acids in total, end residues counted. CDR3 residues: CASSTSDRGRGYTF.

The gene calls are TRBV28 and TRBJ2-1; the D gene is possibly TRBD2 (6 bases). CDR1 is MDHEN and CDR2 is SYDVKM in the germline V gene. The CDR3 loop spans 13 amino acids. With 7 bases removed from V and 7 bases from J, the gap between germline ends came to 14 bases. The CDR3 loop is CASTGRRGNEQFF. As DNA, the CDR3 is TGTGCCAGCACGGGCCGGCGGGGTAATGAGCAGTTCTTC.

This rearrangement joins TRBV6-5 to TRBJ2-7; tentatively, D is TRBD2 (6 bases). The germline gives CDR1 MNHEY, CDR2 SVGAGI. V was trimmed by 6 bases and J by 5 bases, leaving 11 bases between them. The CDR3 extends over 12 amino acids. This chain's CDR3 is CASSILADEQYF. CDR3 nucleotides: TGTGCCAGCAGCATACTAGCTGACGAGCAGTACTTC.

V and J are TRBV10-3 and TRBJ2-1, with 8 bases that match TRBD2. The ends lost 2 bases at V and 9 bases at J; junction bases unmatched: 3. CDR3 length: 13 amino acids. CDR1 ENHRY and CDR2 SYGVKD come from the germline V gene. This CDR3 reads CAISEAGGGEQFF. The CDR3 bases are TGTGCCATCAGTGAGGCGGGAGGCGGTGAGCAGTTCTTC.